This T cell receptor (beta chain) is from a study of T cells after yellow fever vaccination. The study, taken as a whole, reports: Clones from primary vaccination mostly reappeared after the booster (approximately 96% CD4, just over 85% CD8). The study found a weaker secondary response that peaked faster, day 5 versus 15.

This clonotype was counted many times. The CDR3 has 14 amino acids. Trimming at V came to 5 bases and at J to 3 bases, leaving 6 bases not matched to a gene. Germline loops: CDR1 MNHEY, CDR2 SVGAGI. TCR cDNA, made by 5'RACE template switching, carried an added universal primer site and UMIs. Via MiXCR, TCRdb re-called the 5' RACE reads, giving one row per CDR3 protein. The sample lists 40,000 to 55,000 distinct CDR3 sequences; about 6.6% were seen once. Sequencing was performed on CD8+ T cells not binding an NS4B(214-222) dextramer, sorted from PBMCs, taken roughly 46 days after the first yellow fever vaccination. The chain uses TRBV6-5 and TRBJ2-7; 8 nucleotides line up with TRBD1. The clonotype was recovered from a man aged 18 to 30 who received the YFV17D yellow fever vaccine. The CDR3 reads CASSPSTGGYEQYF. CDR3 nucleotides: TGTGCCAGCAGTCCCTCCACAGGGGGCTACGAGCAGTACTTC.